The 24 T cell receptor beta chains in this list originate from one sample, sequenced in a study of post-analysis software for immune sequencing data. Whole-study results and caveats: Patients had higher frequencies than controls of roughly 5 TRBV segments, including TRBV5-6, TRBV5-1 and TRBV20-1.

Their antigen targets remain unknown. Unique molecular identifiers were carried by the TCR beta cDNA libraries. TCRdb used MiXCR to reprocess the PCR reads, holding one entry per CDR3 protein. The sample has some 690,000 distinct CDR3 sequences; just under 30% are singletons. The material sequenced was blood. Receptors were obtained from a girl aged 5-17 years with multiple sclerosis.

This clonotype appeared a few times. Written as DNA, the CDR3 is TGTGCCAGCAGCTTAGGGGGAAAGGTCTACGAGCAGTACTTC. It encodes CASSLGGKVYEQYF. The V and J genes are TRBV7-2 and TRBJ2-7, with D unclear. CDR1 is SGHTA and CDR2 is FQGNSA in the germline V gene. The CDR3 sequence is 14 residues long. The V end lost 1 base, the J end lost 3 bases, and 10 bases lay between the germline ends.

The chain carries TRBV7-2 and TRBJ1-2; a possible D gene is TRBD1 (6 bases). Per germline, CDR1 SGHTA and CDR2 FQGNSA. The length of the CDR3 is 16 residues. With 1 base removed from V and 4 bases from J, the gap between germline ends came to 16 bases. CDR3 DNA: TGTGCCAGCAGCTTAGATCCCAGGGGAGAGATCTATGGCTACACCTTC. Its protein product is CASSLDPRGEIYGYTF.

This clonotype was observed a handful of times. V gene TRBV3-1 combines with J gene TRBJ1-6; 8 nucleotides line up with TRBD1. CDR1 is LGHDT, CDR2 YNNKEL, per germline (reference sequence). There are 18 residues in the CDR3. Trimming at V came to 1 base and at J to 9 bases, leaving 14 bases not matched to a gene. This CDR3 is CASSQGTAVSRGRSPLHF. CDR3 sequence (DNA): TGTGCCAGCAGCCAAGGCACGGCAGTGAGCAGGGGGCGTTCACCCCTCCACTTT.

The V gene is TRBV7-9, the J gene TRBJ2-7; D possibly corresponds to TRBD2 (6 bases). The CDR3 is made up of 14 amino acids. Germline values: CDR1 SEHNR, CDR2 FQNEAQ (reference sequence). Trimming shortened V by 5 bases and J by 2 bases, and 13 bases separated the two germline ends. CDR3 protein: CASSPNGSTYEQYF. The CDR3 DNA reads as TGTGCCAGCAGCCCCAACGGGAGCACCTACGAGCAGTACTTC.

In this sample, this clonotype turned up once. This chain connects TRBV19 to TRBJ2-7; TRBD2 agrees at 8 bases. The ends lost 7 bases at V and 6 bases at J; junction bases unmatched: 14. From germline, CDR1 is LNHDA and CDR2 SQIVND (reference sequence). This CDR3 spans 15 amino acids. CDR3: CASTPGGAGGCEQYF. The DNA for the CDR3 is TGTGCCAGTACCCCGGGGGGGGCCGGAGGCTGCGAGCAGTACTTC. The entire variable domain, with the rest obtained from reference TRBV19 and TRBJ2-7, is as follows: DGGITQSPKYLFRKEGQNVTLSCEQNLNHDAMYWYRQDPGQGLRLIYYSQIVNDFQKGDIAEGYSVSREKKESFPLTVTSAQKNPTAFYLCASTPGGAGGCEQYFGPGTRLTVT.

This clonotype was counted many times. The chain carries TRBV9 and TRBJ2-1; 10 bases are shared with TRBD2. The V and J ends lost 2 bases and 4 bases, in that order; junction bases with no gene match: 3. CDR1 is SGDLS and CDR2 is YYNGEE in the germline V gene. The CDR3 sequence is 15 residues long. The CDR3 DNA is TGTGCCAGCAGCGTTGGACTAGCGGTGTACAATGAGCAGTTCTTC. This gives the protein CASSVGLAVYNEQFF.

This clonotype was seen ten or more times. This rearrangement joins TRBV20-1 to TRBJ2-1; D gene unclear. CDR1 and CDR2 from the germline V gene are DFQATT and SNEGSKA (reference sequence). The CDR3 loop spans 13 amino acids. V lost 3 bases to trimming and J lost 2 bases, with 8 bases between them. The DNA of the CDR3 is TGCAGTGCTAGTGTCTCGCCCTACAATGAGCAGTTCTTC. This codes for CSASVSPYNEQFF.

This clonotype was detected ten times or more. The CDR3 nucleotides read TGCAGCACAGACGAGCAAGAGACCCAGTACTTC. Translating gives CSTDEQETQYF. The chain has TRBV29-1 and TRBJ2-5; D is undetermined. Germline loops: CDR1 SQVTM, CDR2 ANQGSEA. Trimming pared 8 bases from V and 2 bases from J, leaving 9 bases between. The CDR3 has 11 amino acids.

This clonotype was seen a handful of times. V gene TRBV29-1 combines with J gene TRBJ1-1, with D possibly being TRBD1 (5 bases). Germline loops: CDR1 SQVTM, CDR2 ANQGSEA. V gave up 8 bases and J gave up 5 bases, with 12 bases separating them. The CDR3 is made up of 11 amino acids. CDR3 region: CSFREGTEAFF. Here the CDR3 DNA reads TGCAGCTTTCGGGAGGGGACTGAAGCTTTCTTT.

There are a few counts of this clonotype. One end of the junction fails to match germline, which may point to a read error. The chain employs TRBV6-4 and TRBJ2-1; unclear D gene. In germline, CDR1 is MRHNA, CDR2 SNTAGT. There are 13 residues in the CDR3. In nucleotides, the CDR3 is TGTGCCAGCAGTCGAAACACCTACAACGAGCAGTTCTTC. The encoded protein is CASSRNTYNEQFF.

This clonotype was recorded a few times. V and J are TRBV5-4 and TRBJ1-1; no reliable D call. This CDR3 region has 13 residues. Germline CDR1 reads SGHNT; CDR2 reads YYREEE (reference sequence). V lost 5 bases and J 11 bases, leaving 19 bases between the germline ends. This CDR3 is CASSEPRAVGAFF. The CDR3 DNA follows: TGTGCCAGCAGTGAGCCCCGGGCGGTTGGCGCTTTCTTT.

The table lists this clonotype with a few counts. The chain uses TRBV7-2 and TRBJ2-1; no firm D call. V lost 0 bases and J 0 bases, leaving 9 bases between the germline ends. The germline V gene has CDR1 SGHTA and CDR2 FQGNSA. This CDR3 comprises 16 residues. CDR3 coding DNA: TGTGCCAGCAGCTTAGCGGCGCCGGACTCCTACAATGAGCAGTTCTTC. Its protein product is CASSLAAPDSYNEQFF.

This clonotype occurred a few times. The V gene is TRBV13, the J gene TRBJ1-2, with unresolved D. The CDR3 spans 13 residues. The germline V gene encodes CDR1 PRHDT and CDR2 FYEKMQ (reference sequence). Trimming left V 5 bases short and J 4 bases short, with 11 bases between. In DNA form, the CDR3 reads TGTGCCAGCAGCGAAGACGGCCGCTATGGCTACACCTTC. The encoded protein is CASSEDGRYGYTF.

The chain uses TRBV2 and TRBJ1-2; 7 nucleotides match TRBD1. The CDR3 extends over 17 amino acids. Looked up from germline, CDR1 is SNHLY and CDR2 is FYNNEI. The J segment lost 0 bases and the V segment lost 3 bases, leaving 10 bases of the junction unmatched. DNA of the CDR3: TGTGCCAGCAGTGACGCTCCGACAGGGTTCACTAACTATGGCTACACCTTC. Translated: CASSDAPTGFTNYGYTF.

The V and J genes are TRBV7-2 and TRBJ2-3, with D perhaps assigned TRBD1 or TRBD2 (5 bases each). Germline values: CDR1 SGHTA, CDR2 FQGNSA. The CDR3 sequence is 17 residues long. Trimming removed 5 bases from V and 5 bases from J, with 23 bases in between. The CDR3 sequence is CASSPGPPDSGRDTQYF. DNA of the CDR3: TGTGCCAGCAGCCCGGGCCCCCCCGACAGCGGTAGAGATACGCAGTATTTT.

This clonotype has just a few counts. CDR3 loop: CASSEARGNNSPLHF. CDR3 nucleotide sequence: TGTGCCAGCAGTGAGGCCAGGGGGAACAATTCACCCCTCCACTTT. The gene calls are TRBV2 and TRBJ1-6; 7 bases fit TRBD1. Germline trimming cut 3 bases from V and 7 bases from J; bases unmatched to any gene: 6. This CDR3 region has 15 residues. CDR1 and CDR2 (germline): SNHLY, FYNNEI.

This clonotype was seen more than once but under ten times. DNA for the CDR3: TGCGCCAGCAGCTTGGATTCGGGCAGGAGTCCCTACGAGCAGTACTTC. The encoded protein is CASSLDSGRSPYEQYF. The V call is TRBV5-1, the J call TRBJ2-7; no reliable D call. The germline V gene encodes CDR1 SGHRS and CDR2 YFSETQ. The CDR3 is 16 residues long. V lost 0 bases to trimming and J lost 2 bases, with 15 bases between them.

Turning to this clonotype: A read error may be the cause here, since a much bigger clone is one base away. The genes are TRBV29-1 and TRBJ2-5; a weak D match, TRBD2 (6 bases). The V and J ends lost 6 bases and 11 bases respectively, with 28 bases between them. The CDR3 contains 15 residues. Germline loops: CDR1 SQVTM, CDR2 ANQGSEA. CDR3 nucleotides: TGCAGCGTAAGGAGTCGTGGCGGGATTAACAATGAGCAGTACTTC. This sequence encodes CSVRSRGGINNEQYF.

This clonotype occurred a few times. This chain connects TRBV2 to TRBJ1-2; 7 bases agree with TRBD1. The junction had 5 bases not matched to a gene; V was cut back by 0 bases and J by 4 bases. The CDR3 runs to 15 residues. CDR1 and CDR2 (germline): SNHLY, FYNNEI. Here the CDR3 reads CASSEASGGPYGYTF. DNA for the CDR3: TGTGCCAGCAGTGAAGCTTCAGGGGGACCCTATGGCTACACCTTC.

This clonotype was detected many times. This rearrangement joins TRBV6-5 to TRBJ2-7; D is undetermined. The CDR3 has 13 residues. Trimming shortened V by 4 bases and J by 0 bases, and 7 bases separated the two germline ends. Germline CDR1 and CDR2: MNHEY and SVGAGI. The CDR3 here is CASSSTSSYEQYF. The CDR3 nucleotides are TGTGCCAGCAGTTCCACCAGCTCCTACGAGCAGTACTTC.

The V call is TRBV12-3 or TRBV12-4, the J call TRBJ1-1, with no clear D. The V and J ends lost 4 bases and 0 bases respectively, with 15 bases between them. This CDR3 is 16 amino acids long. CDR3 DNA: TGTGCCAGCAGTTCCAAGGTCGGCCCCATGAACACTGAAGCTTTCTTT. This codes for CASSSKVGPMNTEAFF.

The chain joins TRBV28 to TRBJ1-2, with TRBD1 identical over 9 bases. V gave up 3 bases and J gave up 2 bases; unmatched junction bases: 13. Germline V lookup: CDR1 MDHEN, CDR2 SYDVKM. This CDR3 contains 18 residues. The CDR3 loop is CASSFSGLGQGVNYGYTF. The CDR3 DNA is TGTGCCAGCAGTTTTTCCGGTTTGGGACAGGGTGTCAACTATGGCTACACCTTC.

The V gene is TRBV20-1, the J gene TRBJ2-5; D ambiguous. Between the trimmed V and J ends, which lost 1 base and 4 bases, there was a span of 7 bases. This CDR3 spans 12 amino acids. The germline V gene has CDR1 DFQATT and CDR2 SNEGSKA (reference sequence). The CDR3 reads CSARGLGETQYF. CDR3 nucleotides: TGCAGTGCTAGAGGCCTGGGAGAGACCCAGTACTTC.

The CDR3 DNA follows: TGCAGCGCGGCGTCCGGTTGGACAGCAGATACGCAGTATTTT. Its translation: CSAASGWTADTQYF. The chain carries TRBV20-1 and TRBJ2-3; TRBD1 might be the D (6 bases). The V gene's germline CDR1 is DFQATT and CDR2 SNEGSKA (reference sequence). The CDR3 is made up of 14 amino acids.